The 18 T cell receptor beta chains below come from one sample, sequenced in a study of read filtering for tumor transcriptome and immune sequencing (dated by TCRdb to 2020 to 2022). The run used an Illumina HiSeq 4000. TCR libraries were built from 400 to 450 ng RNA with the Immunoverse kit, using molecular barcoded adaptors covering alpha/delta and beta/gamma chains. TCRdb passed the public sequencing reads through fastp at Q25 and MiXCR, retaining productive beta sequences. Each entry is one CDR3 protein sequence, shown with its most common DNA and genes. The sample table holds tens of thousands of distinct CDR3 sequences, of which approximately 12% were seen once. The ten largest clonotypes hold roughly 15% of the sample. Sequencing input: a population of CD138-negative cells sorted from bone marrow. Interpreted using the paper, the cell subset or site label stands for: bone marrow mononuclear cells depleted of CD138+ plasma/myeloma cells by negative magnetic selection. Receptor source: a donor at least 40 years old with multiple myeloma.

This clonotype has a count of ten or more. The chain couples TRBV30 to TRBJ2-4; D unclear. Trimming took 5 bases from V and 9 from J, leaving 11 bases between them. CDR1 and CDR2 (germline): GTSNPN, SVGIG (reference sequence). This CDR3 is 11 amino acids long. CDR3 sequence (DNA): TGTGCCTGGGCACAGCTGGGCATTCAGTACTTC. The encoded protein is CAWAQLGIQYF. The whole variable domain, remainder taken from reference TRBV30 and TRBJ2-4, is SQTIHQWPATLVQPVGSPLSLECTVEGTSNPNLYWYRQAAGRGLQLLFYSVGIGQISSEVPQNLSASRPQDRQFILSSKKLLLSDSGFYLCAWAQLGIQYFGAGTRLSVL.

Ten or more counts support this clonotype. A much more abundant neighbour one base away suggests this may be a read error. This chain connects TRBV5-1 to TRBJ2-1, with 12 bases matching TRBD2. The germline V gene has CDR1 SGHRS and CDR2 YFSETQ. The CDR3 runs 17 residues. The CDR3 DNA is TGCGCCAGCAGCTGGACTAGCGGGGCCAGCTCCTACAATGGGCAGTTCTTC. This gives the protein CASSWTSGASSYNGQFF.

This clonotype showed up many times. V gene TRBV7-3 combines with J gene TRBJ2-2; 7 bases are a match to TRBD1. V dropped 6 bases and J dropped 0; count of bases not matched to a gene: 4. Germline values: CDR1 SGHTA, CDR2 FQGTGA. This CDR3 has 15 residues. CDR3 bases: TGTGCCAGCAGGGCCGGGACAGCGAACACCGGGGAGCTGTTTTTT. Protein sequence: CASRAGTANTGELFF.

About this clonotype itself: This sequence is one base from a far larger clone and is likely a read error. J is TRBJ2-1 and V is TRBV7-9; D is unclear. This CDR3 has 16 amino acids. V dropped 0 bases and J dropped 13 bases, with 22 bases sitting between them. CDR1 and CDR2 (germline): SEHNR, FQNEAQ (reference sequence). CDR3 DNA: TGTGCCAGCAGCTTAGCGTACCCTGTGAGCCAAGAGACCCAGTTCTTC. It encodes CASSLAYPVSQETQFF.

This clonotype was counted at least ten times. The V gene is TRBV9, the J gene TRBJ2-6; D unresolved. The CDR3 contains 16 residues. Trimming cost V 2 bases and J 2 bases, with 11 bases left between them. CDR1 and CDR2 (germline): SGDLS, YYNGEE. CDR3 loop: CASSVRPATGANVLTF. The CDR3, as DNA: TGTGCCAGCAGCGTCCGGCCAGCCACTGGGGCCAACGTCCTGACTTTC.

This clonotype was detected many times. The chain has TRBV6-5 and TRBJ2-1; D possibly uses TRBD1 or TRBD2 (5 bases each). From germline, CDR1 is MNHEY and CDR2 SVGAGI. V was clipped by 6 bases and J by 0 bases, with 15 bases between them. The CDR3 runs to 16 residues. The CDR3 spells CASRTTGTVSYNEQFF. The CDR3 DNA reads TGTGCCAGCAGAACCACCGGGACGGTCTCCTACAATGAGCAGTTCTTC.

This clonotype was counted at least ten times. The V and J genes are TRBV29-1 and TRBJ2-3; the D is unclear. The V end was cut by 4 bases, the J end by 4 bases, with 6 bases between. CDR3 length equals 11 residues. From germline, CDR1 is SQVTM and CDR2 ANQGSEA. CDR3 amino acids: CSVALPDTQYF. CDR3 nucleotide sequence: TGCAGCGTTGCGCTCCCAGATACGCAGTATTTT.

At least ten counts were recorded for this clonotype. The chain links TRBV7-8 to TRBJ2-4, with D perhaps matching TRBD2 (5 bases). Looked up from germline, CDR1 is SGHVS and CDR2 is FQNEAQ. There are 16 residues in the CDR3. The ends were cut back, 4 bases at V and 0 bases at J, with 13 bases in the middle. The CDR3 reads CASSSHRGRAKNIQYF. DNA for the CDR3: TGTGCCAGCAGCTCCCACCGGGGTAGAGCCAAAAACATTCAGTACTTC.

This clonotype appeared many times. The V and J genes are TRBV24-1 and TRBJ2-2; 9 nucleotides line up with TRBD2. Germline V gene data show CDR1 as KGHDR and CDR2 as SFDVKD. V dropped 4 bases and J dropped 0; count of bases not matched to a gene: 8. This CDR3 contains 18 residues. For the CDR3, the DNA is TGTGCCACCAGTGAGGGTAGCGGGAGAGACGCGAACACCGGGGAGCTGTTTTTT. It translates to CATSEGSGRDANTGELFF.

The sample holds many counts of this clonotype. The J gene is TRBJ1-4, the V gene TRBV19; D gene ambiguous. V was trimmed by 9 bases and J by 0 bases, leaving 8 bases between them. The CDR3 has 13 amino acids. Germline loops: CDR1 LNHDA, CDR2 SQIVND (reference sequence). The CDR3 loop reads CARENATNEKLFF. In DNA form, the CDR3 reads TGTGCCAGGGAAAATGCAACTAATGAAAAACTGTTTTTT.

This chain uses TRBV11-2 with TRBJ2-1; 11 nucleotides agree with TRBD2. This CDR3 region has 14 residues. Germline CDR1 is SGHAT and CDR2 is FQNNGV. V lost 2 bases, J lost 14 bases, and 8 bases stayed unmatched. CDR3 nucleotides: TGTGCCAGCAGCTTAACTCTAGCGGGAGGCTACGAGTTCTTC. Its translation is CASSLTLAGGYEFF. Drawing the rest from reference TRBV11-2 and TRBJ2-1, the complete variable domain is EAGVAQSPRYKIIEKRQSVAFWCNPISGHATLYWYQQILGQGPKLLIQFQNNGVVDDSQLPKDRFSAERLKGVDSTLKIQPAKLEDSAVYLCASSLTLAGGYEFFGPGTRLTVL.

This clonotype was counted ten times or more. V is TRBV29-1 and J is TRBJ2-7, with unresolved D. Germline V gene sequence: CDR1 SQVTM, CDR2 ANQGSEA. The CDR3 extends over 15 amino acids. V was clipped by 0 bases and J by 6 bases, with 18 bases between them. Here the CDR3 DNA reads TGCAGCGTTGAAGAGCCTCACAGCAACTCCGTCGAGCAGTACTTC. It is translated as CSVEEPHSNSVEQYF.

There are a few counts of this clonotype. V and J are TRBV30 and TRBJ2-1; TRBD2 matches at 13 bases. This CDR3 has 17 amino acids. The ends lost 2 bases at V and 7 bases at J; junction bases unmatched: 11. Germline V gives CDR1 GTSNPN, CDR2 SVGIG (reference sequence). The CDR3 spells CAWSPLPLAGGPNEQFF. As DNA, the CDR3 is TGTGCCTGGAGTCCTCTCCCACTAGCGGGAGGGCCTAATGAGCAGTTCTTC.

This clonotype was counted ten times or more. The chain carries TRBV5-1 and TRBJ2-5, with D hard to call. The germline V gene has CDR1 SGHRS and CDR2 YFSETQ. Trimming removed 4 bases from V and 5 bases from J, with 18 bases in between. The CDR3 covers 15 residues. The CDR3 region is CASSQDPIYRETQYF. CDR3 DNA sequence: TGCGCCAGCAGCCAGGACCCAATATATCGGGAGACCCAGTACTTC.

This clonotype was counted many times. The rearrangement joins TRBV20-1 to TRBJ2-1; D is uncertain. This CDR3 is built from 12 residues. Trimming cost V 0 bases and J 5 bases, with 5 bases left between them. Germline V CDR1 and CDR2: DFQATT, SNEGSKA (reference sequence). CDR3 in DNA: TGCAGTGCTAGAGATTGGAACAATGAGCAGTTCTTC. Translated: CSARDWNNEQFF.

This clonotype was seen ten or more times. The chain uses TRBV19 and TRBJ2-1, with 7 bases lining up with TRBD1. The V and J ends lost 4 bases and 9 bases, in that order; junction bases with no gene match: 9. The CDR3 covers 14 residues. The germline V gene encodes CDR1 LNHDA and CDR2 SQIVND (reference sequence). In nucleotides, the CDR3 is TGTGCCAGTAGTAGGGGACAGTCAGGGACTGAGCAGTTCTTC. The encoded protein is CASSRGQSGTEQFF.

The V and J genes are TRBV19 and TRBJ2-1; 9 nucleotides agree with TRBD1. With 3 bases clipped from V and 8 bases from J, the junction kept 5 bases outside the gene matches. The V gene's germline CDR1 is LNHDA and CDR2 SQIVND (reference sequence). The CDR3 totals 14 residues. The DNA of the CDR3 is TGTGCCAGTAGTATTTTGGACAGGGGACATGAGCAGTTCTTC. It is translated as CASSILDRGHEQFF.

This clonotype was detected ten times or more. J is TRBJ2-7 and V is TRBV6-2 or TRBV6-3; no clear D. Germline CDR1 MNHEY, CDR2 SVGEGT. V was clipped by 2 bases and J by 7 bases, with 9 bases between them. The CDR3 extends over 12 amino acids. This CDR3 reads CASSYTTEEQYF. CDR3 nucleotides: TGTGCCAGCAGTTACACGACTGAGGAGCAGTACTTC.